This T cell receptor beta chain is drawn from a study of blood T cell repertoires in COVID-19. Looking at the study overall: The origin of the acute and convalescent COVID-19 samples was the United States, Italy and Spain. T cells, B-cell-depleted T cells, or PBMCs supplied cDNA or gDNA.

In the authors' methods: Estimation of nucleated cell counts relied on the amplification of reference gene primers. The method was immunoSEQ multiplex PCR; TCRdb's version includes in-frame clones alone and lacks a portion of them. That table gives V, J and clone size, and the DNA gave D and trimming. The profile shows some 49,000 clones, approximately 91% of them singletons. V lost 2 bases to trimming and J lost 8 bases, with 9 bases between them. CDR1 is LNHDA and CDR2 is SQIVND in the germline V gene (reference sequence). The CDR3 is 12 residues long. The chain carries TRBV19 and TRBJ1-2; D is undetermined. The receptor was derived from a man aged 50-59 years with active COVID-19. Sequences were obtained from peripheral blood. Here the CDR3 DNA reads TGTGCCAGTAGTATAAGGCCGGGGGGCTACACCTTC. It specifies CASSIRPGGYTF.